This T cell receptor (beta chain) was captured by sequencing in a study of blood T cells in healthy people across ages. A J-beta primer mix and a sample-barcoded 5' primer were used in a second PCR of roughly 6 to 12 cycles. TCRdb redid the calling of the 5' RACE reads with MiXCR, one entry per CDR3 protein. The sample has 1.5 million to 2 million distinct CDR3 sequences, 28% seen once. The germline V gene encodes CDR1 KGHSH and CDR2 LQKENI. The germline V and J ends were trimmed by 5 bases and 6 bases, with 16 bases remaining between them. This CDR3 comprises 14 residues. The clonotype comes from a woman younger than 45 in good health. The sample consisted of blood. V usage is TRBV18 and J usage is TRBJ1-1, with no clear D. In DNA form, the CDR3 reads TGTGCCAGCTCAGCCGCGGACCTGGCCGCTGAAGCTTTCTTT. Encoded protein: CASSAADLAAEAFF.